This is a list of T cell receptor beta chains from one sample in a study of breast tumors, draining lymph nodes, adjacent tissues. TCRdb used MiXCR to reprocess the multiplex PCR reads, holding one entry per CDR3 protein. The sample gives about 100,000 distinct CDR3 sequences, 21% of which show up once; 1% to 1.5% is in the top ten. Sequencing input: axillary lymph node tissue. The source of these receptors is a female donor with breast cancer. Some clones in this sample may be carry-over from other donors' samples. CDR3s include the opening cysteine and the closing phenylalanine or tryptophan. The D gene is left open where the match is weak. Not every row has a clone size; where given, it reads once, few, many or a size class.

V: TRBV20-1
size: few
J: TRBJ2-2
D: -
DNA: TGCAGTGCTATCGCCTTCGAGGGACAAAACACCGGGGAGCTGTTTTTT
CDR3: CSAIAFEGQNTGELFF

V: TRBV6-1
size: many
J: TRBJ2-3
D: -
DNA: TGTGCCAGCAGTGAAGGAGCCGTTAATCTGGTGCAGTATTTT
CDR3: CASSEGAVNLVQYF

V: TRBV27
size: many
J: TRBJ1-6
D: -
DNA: TGTGCCAGCAGTTTAACCCGGTCCAACTCCAATAATTCACCCCTCCACTTT
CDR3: CASSLTRSNSNNSPLHF

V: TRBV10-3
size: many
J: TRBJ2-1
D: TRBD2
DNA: TGTGCCATCAGTGGGGGGGGAAGCTCCTACAATGAGCAGTTCTTC
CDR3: CAISGGGSSYNEQFF

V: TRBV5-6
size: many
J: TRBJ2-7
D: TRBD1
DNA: TGTGCCAGCAGCCCGGCTGGGACAGGGGTTCTCGAGCAGTACTTC
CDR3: CASSPAGTGVLEQYF

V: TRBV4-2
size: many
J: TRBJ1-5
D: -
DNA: TGTGCCAGCAGCCAAGATTTGGGGGGCCGACAGCCCCAGCATTTT
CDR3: CASSQDLGGRQPQHF

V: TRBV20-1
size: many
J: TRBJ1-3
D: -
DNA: TGCAGTGCTAGAAGGGACTTGATGGTCTCTGGAAACACCATATATTTT
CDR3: CSARRDLMVSGNTIYF

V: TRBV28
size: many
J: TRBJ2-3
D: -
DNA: TGTGCCAGCACTAGGAACCGATACGCGCAGTATTTT
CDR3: CASTRNRYAQYF

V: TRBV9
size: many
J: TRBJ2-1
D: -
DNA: TGTGCCAGCAGCACCGGGGCCGGAACCTACAATGAGCAGTTCTTC
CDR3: CASSTGAGTYNEQFF

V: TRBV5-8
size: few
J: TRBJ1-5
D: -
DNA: TGTGCCAGCAGCTTGTTTCGCAATCAGCCCCAGCATTTT
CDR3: CASSLFRNQPQHF

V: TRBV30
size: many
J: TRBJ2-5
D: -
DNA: TGTGCCTGGTTTCCCCAAGAGACCCAGTACTTC
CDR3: CAWFPQETQYF

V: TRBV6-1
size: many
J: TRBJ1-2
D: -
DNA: TGTGCCAGCACTCGCACTAACTATGGCTACACCTTC
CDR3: CASTRTNYGYTF

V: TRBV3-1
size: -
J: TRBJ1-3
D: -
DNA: TGTGCCAGCAGCCAAGAAAGTGGAAACACCATATATTTT
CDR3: CASSQESGNTIYF

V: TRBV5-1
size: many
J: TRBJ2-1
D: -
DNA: TGCGCCAGCAGCTTGGAGAGGGGGGCCTACAATGAGCAGTTCTTC
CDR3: CASSLERGAYNEQFF

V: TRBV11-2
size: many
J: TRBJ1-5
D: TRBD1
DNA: TGTGCCAGCAGCCTACAGGGGACAGGGGTTGGGCAGCCCCAGCATTTT
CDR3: CASSLQGTGVGQPQHF

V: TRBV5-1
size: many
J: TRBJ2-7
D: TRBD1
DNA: TGCGCCAGCAGCTTGGATCGGGACAGCTCCTACGAGCAGTACTTC
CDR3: CASSLDRDSSYEQYF

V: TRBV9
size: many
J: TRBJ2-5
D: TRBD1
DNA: TGTGCCAGCAGCTCCGAAGCGACAGGGGTTCGGGGGACCCAGTACTTC
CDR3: CASSSEATGVRGTQYF

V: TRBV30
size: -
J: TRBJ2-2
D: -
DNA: TGTGCCTGCCAAAAACTCAACACCGGGGAGCTGTTTTTT
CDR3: CACQKLNTGELFF

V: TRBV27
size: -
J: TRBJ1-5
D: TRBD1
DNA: TGTGCCAGCAGACCCAACCGGGACAGGGGGCGCGGCGGCCGTTACGATTTT
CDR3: CASRPNRDRGRGGRYDF

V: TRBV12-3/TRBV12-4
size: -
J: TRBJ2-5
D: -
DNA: TGTGCCAGCAGCATGGTCGGGACTCCCCAAGAGACCCAGTACTTC
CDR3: CASSMVGTPQETQYF

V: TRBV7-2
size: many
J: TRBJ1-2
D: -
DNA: TGTGCCAGCAGCTCCGGGTCCAGTAAGGGCGGCTACACCTTC
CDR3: CASSSGSSKGGYTF

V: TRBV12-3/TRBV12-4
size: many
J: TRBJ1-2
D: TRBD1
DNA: TGTGCCAGCAGTCCGTCGGGACAGGGGAGCTATGGCTACACCTTC
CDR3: CASSPSGQGSYGYTF

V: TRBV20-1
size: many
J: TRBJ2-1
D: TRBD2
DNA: TGCAGTGCGGGCTTAACTAGCGGGGGGTATCGGGAGCAGTTCTTC
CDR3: CSAGLTSGGYREQFF

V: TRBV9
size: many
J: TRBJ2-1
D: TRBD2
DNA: TGTGCCAGCAGCGTAGGTCCCTCAACTAGCGGGAGGAATGAGCAGTTCTTC
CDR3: CASSVGPSTSGRNEQFF

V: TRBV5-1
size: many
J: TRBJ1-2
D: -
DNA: TGCGCCAGCAGCTTACAGCAAGCTAACTATGGCTACACCTTC
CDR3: CASSLQQANYGYTF

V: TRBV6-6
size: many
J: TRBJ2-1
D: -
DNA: TGTGCCAGCAGTTACCCCAGCAGCATCAATGAGCAGTTCTTC
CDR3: CASSYPSSINEQFF

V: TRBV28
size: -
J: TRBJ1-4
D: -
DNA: TGTGCCAGCAGTTTTGTGGGGGACAAGAATGAAAAACTGTTTTTT
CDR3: CASSFVGDKNEKLFF

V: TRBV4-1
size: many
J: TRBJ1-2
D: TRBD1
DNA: TGCGCCAGCAGCCGCCTGACAGGGAACTATGGCTACACCTTC
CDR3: CASSRLTGNYGYTF

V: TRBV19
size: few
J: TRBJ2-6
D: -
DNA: TGTGCCAGTAGTATGGCGGGCTCTGGGGCCAACGTCCTGACTTTC
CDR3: CASSMAGSGANVLTF

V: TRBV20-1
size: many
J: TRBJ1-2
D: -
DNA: TGCAGTGCTAGGATAAGGGGGGATGGCTACACCTTC
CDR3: CSARIRGDGYTF

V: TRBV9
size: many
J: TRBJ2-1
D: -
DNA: TGTGCCAGCAGCACTTCTCAAGGGCAGGGCAATGAGCAGTTCTTC
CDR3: CASSTSQGQGNEQFF

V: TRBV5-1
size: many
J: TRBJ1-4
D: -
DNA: TGCGCCAGCAGGAGTGAAGGAAAGGGTAATGAAAAACTGTTTTTT
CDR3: CASRSEGKGNEKLFF

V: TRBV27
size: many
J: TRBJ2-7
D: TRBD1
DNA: TGTGCCAGCAGTCAAGACAGGGGTTTTTACGAGCAGTACTTC
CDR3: CASSQDRGFYEQYF

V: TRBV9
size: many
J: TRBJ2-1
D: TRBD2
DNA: TGTGCCAGCAGCGTAGAGGGTAGCGGGACTTTTGAGCAGTTCTTC
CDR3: CASSVEGSGTFEQFF

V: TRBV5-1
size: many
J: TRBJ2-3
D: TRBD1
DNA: TGCGCCAGCAGCACCGGACAGGGCACAGATACGCAGTATTTT
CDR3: CASSTGQGTDTQYF

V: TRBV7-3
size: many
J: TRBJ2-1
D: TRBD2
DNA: TGTGCCAGCAGCTTAACGGGAGGGGCTGGAGATGAGCAGTTCTTC
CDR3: CASSLTGGAGDEQFF

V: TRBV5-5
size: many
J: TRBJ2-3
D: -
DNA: TGTGCCAGCACCTTAACCCTCTCCCCTCGCGGAAGCACAGATACGCAGTATTTT
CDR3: CASTLTLSPRGSTDTQYF

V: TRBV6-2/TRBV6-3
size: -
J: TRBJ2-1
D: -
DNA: TGTGCCAGCGGTTTCGAGGGCACCTACAATGAGCAGTTCTTC
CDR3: CASGFEGTYNEQFF

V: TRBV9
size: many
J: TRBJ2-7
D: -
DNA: TGTGCCAGCAGTGATCGGACAGACGAGCAGTACTTC
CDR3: CASSDRTDEQYF

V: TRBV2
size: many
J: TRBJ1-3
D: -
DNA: TGTGCCAGCAGTTCTTTAGGACAGTATTCTGGAAACACCATATATTTT
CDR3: CASSSLGQYSGNTIYF

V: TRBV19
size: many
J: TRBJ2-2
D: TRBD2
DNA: TGTGCCAGTAGTTGGGGGGGGACCGGGGAGCTGTTTTTT
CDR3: CASSWGGTGELFF

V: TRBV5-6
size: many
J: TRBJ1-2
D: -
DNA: TGTGCCAGCAGCTTGGCCTGGGCCGGGGAAGGCTACACCTTC
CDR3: CASSLAWAGEGYTF

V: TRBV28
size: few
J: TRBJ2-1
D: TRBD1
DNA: TGTGCCAGCGGGGACAGGGCCTCAAATGAGCAGTTCTTC
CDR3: CASGDRASNEQFF

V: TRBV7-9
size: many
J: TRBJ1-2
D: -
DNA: TGTGCCAGCAGCCGGACAGCTAACTATGGCTACACCTTC
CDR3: CASSRTANYGYTF

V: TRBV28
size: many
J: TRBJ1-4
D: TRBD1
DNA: TGTGCCAGCAGTGAGCCAGGGGGCGATGAAAAACTGTTTTTT
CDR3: CASSEPGGDEKLFF